What follows describes a single TCR beta chain. The sample originates from a study of shared clonotypes between healthy human individuals. Deletions cut 3 bases from V and 2 bases from J, with 14 bases between. The length of the CDR3 is 15 residues. Germline values: CDR1 MNHEY, CDR2 SVGAGI. TCRdb's copy holds only in-frame clones and misses some; the assay was immunoSEQ multiplex PCR. Counted here are about 2 million clones, roughly 94% occurring once; the ten biggest clones make up roughly 0.13%. The sequenced sample was naive CD4+ T cells sorted from blood. As to subset: CD45RA+ positively selected. The chain combines TRBV6-5 with TRBJ2-7; D assignment may be TRBD1 or TRBD2 (6 bases each). This clonotype was obtained from a man aged 18 to 30 in good health. This chain's CDR3 is CASSYTGAIPYEQYF. CDR3 coding DNA: TGTGCCAGCAGTTATACGGGGGCGATCCCCTACGAGCAGTACTTC.